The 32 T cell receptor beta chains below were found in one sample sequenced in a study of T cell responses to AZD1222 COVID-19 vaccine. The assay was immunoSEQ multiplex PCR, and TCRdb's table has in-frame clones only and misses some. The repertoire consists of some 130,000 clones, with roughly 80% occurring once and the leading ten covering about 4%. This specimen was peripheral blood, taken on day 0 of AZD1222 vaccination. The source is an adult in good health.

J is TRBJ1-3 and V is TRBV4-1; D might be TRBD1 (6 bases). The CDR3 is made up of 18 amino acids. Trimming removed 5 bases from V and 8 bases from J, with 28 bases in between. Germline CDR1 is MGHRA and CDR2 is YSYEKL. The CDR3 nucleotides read TGCGCCAGCAGCTTACGGGACACAACAATCATCGCGACCTACACCATATATTTT. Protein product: CASSLRDTTIIATYTIYF.

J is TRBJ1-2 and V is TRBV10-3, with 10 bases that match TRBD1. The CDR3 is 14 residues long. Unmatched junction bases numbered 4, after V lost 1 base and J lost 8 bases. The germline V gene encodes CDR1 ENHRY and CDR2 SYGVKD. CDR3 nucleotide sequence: TGTGCCATCAGTGAGTACCCGACAGGGGGCGGCTACACCTTC. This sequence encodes CAISEYPTGGGYTF.

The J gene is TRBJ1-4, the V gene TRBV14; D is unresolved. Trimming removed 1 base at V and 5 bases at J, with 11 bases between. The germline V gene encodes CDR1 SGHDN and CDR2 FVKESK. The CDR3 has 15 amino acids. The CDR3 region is CASSQAVTDNEKLFF. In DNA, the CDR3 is TGTGCCAGCAGCCAAGCTGTGACGGACAATGAAAAACTGTTTTTT.

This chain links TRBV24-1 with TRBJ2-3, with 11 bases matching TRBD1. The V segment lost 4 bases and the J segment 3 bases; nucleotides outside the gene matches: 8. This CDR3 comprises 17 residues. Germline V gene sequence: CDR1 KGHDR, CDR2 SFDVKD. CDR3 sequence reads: CATSDPGTGGPTDTQYF. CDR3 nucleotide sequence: TGTGCCACCAGTGACCCCGGGACAGGGGGACCAACAGATACGCAGTATTTT.

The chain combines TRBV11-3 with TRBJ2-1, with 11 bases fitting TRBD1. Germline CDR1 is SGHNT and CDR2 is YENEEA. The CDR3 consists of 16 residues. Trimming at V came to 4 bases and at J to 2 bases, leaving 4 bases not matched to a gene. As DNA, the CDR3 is TGTGCCAGCAGCTCGAGGACAGGGGGCGCCTACAATGAGCAGTTCTTC. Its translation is CASSSRTGGAYNEQFF.

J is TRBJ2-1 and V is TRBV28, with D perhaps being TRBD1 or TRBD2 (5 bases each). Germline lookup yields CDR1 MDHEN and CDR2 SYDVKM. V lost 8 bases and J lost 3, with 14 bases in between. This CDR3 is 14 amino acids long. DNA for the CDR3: TGTGCCAGCCGGCGCCTGGGGGACTACAATGAGCAGTTCTTC. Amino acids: CASRRLGDYNEQFF.

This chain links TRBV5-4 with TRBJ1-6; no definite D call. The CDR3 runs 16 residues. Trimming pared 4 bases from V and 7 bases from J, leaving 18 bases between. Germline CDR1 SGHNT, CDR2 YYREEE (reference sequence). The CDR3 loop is CASSPTDPGGNSPLHF. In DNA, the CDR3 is TGTGCCAGCAGCCCTACAGACCCAGGAGGAAATTCACCCCTCCACTTT.

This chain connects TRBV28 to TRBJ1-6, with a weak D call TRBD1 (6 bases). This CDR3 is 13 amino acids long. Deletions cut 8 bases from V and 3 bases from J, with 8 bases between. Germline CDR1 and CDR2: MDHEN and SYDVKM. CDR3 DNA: TGTGCCAGCTTACAGGGCTATAATTCACCCCTCCACTTT. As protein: CASLQGYNSPLHF.

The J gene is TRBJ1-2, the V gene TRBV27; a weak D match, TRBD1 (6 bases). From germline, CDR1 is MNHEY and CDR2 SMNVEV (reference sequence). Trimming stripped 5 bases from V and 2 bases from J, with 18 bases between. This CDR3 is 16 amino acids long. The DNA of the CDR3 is TGTGCCAGCAGTCTCCTAAACCCACAGGGAAACTATGGCTACACCTTC. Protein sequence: CASSLLNPQGNYGYTF.

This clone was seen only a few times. The CDR3 DNA is TGTGCCAGCAGCTTAAGCGGGGGTGGGTACGAGCAGTACTTC. It encodes CASSLSGGGYEQYF. This chain connects TRBV11-2 to TRBJ2-7, with 8 bases identical to TRBD2. Trimming cost V 2 bases and J 4 bases; bases outside gene matches: 4. The CDR3 loop spans 14 amino acids. The V gene's germline CDR1 is SGHAT and CDR2 FQNNGV.

CDR3 region: CSVCQGRENTEAFF. The DNA of the CDR3 is TGCAGCGTTTGCCAGGGAAGAGAGAACACTGAAGCTTTCTTT. The V and J genes are TRBV29-1 and TRBJ1-1, with D perhaps TRBD1 (5 bases). This CDR3 is 14 amino acids long. Trimming stripped 5 bases from V and 1 base from J, with 14 bases between. The germline V gene has CDR1 SQVTM and CDR2 ANQGSEA.

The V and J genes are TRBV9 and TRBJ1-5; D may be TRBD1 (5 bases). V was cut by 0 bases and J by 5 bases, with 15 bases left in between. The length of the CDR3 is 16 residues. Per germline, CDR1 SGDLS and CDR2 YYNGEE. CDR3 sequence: CASSVGGRGEDQPQHF. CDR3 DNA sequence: TGTGCCAGCAGCGTAGGTGGCAGAGGGGAAGATCAGCCCCAGCATTTT.

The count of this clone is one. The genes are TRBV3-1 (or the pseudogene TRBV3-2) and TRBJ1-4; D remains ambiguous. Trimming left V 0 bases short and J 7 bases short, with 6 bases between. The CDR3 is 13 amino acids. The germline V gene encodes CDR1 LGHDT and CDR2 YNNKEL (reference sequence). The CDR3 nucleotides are TGTGCCAGCAGCCAAGATTTGCGTGAAAAACTGTTTTTT. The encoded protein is CASSQDLREKLFF.

CDR3 amino acids: CASSIDGQNQPQHF. CDR3 in DNA: TGTGCCAGTAGTATAGATGGCCAGAATCAGCCCCAGCATTTT. This chain connects TRBV19 to TRBJ1-5; D is unresolved. Trimming pared 0 bases from V and 4 bases from J, leaving 7 bases between. Germline values: CDR1 LNHDA, CDR2 SQIVND (reference sequence). The CDR3 sequence is 14 residues long.

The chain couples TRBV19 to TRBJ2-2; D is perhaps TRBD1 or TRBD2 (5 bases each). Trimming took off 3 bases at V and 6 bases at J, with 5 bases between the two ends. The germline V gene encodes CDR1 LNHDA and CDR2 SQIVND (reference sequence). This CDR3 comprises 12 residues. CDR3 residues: CASSMGPGELFF. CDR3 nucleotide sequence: TGTGCCAGTAGTATGGGACCCGGGGAGCTGTTTTTT. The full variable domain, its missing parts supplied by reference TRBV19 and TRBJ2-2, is DGGITQSPKYLFRKEGQNVTLSCEQNLNHDAMYWYRQDPGQGLRLIYYSQIVNDFQKGDIAEGYSVSREKKESFPLTVTSAQKNPTAFYLCASSMGPGELFFGEGSRLTVL.

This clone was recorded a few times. The CDR3 is CASSPLPTGTDTEAFF. Here the CDR3 DNA reads TGTGCCAGCTCACCGTTGCCGACAGGAACGGACACTGAAGCTTTCTTT. V is TRBV18 and J is TRBJ1-1; the D gene is possibly TRBD1 (6 bases). Per germline, CDR1 KGHSH and CDR2 LQKENI. Trimming pared 3 bases from V and 3 bases from J, leaving 17 bases between. The CDR3 extends over 16 amino acids.

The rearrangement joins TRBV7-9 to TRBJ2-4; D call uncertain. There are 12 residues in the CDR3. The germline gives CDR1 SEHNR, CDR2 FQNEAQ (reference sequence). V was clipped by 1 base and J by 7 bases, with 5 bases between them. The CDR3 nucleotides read TGTGCCAGCAGCTTAGAAGGTAACATTCAGTACTTC. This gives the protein CASSLEGNIQYF.

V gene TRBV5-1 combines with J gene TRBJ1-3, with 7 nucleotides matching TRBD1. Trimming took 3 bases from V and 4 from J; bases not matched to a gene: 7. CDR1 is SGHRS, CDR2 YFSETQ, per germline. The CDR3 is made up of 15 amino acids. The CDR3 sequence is CASSSLGQSGNTIYF. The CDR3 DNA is TGCGCCAGCAGCTCCCTGGGACAGTCGGGAAACACCATATATTTT. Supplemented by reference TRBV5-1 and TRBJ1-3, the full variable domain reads KAGVTQTPRYLIKTRGQQVTLSCSPISGHRSVSWYQQTPGQGLQFLFEYFSETQRNKGNFPGRFSGRQFSNSRSEMNVSTLELGDSALYLCASSSLGQSGNTIYFGEGSWLTVV.

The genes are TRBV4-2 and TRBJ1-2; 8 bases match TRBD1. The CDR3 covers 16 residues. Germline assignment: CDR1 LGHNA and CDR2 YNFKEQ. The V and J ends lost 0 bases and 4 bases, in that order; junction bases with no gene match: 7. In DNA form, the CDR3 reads TGTGCCAGCAGCCAAGATAGAAGGACAGGGACCTATGGCTACACCTTC. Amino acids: CASSQDRRTGTYGYTF.

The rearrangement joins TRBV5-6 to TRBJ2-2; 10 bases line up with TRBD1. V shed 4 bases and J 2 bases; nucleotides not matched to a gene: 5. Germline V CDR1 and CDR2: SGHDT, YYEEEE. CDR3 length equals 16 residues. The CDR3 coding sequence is TGTGCCAGCAGCCCAGACAGGGGGCGAAACACCGGGGAGCTGTTTTTT. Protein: CASSPDRGRNTGELFF.

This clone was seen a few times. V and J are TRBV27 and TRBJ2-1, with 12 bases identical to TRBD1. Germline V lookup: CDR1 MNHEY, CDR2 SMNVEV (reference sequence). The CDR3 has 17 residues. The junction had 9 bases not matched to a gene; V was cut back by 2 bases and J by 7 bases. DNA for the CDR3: TGTGCCAGCAGTTTAGGGACCCGGGACAGGGGGCGAAATGAGCAGTTCTTC. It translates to CASSLGTRDRGRNEQFF.

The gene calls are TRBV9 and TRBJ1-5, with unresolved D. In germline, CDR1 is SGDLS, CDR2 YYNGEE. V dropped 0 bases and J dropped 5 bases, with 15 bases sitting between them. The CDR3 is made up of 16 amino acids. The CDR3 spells CASSVGLTLEDQPQHF. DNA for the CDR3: TGTGCCAGCAGCGTAGGTTTGACCTTGGAGGATCAGCCCCAGCATTTT.

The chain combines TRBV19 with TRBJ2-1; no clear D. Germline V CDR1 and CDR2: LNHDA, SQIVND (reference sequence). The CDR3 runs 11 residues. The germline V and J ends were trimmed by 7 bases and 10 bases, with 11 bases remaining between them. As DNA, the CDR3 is TGTGCCAGTATTCTCGGGCAAGAGCAGTTCTTC. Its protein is CASILGQEQFF.

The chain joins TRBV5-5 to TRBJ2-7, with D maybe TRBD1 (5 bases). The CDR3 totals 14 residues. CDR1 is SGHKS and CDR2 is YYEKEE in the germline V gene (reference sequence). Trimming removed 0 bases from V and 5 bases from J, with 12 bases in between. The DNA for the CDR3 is TGTGCCAGCAGCTTGGAAGGGGCGTCCCACGAGCAGTACTTC. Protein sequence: CASSLEGASHEQYF.

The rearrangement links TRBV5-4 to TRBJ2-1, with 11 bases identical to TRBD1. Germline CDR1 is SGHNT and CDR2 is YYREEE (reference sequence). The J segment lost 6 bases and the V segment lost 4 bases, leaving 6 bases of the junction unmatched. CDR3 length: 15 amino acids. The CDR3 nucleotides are TGTGCCAGCAGCATCCCCGGGACAGGGGGCAATGAGCAGTTCTTC. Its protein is CASSIPGTGGNEQFF.

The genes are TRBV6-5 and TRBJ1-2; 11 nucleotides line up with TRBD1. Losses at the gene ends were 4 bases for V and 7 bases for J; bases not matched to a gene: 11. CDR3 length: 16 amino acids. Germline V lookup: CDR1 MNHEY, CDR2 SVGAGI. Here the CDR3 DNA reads TGTGCCAGCAGTTTTAACCGGGACAGGGGGAAAAGTGGCTACACCTTC. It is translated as CASSFNRDRGKSGYTF.

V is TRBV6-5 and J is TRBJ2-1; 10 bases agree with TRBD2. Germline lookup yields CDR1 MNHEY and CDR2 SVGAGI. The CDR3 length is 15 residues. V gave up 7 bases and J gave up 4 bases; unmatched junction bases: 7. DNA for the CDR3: TGTGCCAGCAACATGGGGACTAGCGATTACAATGAGCAGTTCTTC. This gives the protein CASNMGTSDYNEQFF.

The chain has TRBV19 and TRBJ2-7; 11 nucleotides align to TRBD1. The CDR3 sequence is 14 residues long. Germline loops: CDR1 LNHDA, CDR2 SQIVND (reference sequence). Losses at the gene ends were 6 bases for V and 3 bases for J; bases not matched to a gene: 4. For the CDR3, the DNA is TGTGCCAGTAGCCTCGGGACAGGGGGCTACGAGCAGTACTTC. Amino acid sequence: CASSLGTGGYEQYF.

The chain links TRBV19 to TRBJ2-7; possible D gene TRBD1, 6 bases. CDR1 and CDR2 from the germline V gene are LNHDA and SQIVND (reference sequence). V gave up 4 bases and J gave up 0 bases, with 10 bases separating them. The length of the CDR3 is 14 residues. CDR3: CASSSNRDSYEQYF. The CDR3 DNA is TGTGCCAGTAGTAGCAACAGGGACTCCTACGAGCAGTACTTC.

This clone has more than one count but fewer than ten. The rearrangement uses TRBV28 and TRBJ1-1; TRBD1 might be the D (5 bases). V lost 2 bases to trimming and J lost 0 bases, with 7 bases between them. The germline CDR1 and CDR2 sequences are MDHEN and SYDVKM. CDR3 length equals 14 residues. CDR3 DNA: TGTGCCAGCAGTTTAAGACAGTTGAACACTGAAGCTTTCTTT. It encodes CASSLRQLNTEAFF.

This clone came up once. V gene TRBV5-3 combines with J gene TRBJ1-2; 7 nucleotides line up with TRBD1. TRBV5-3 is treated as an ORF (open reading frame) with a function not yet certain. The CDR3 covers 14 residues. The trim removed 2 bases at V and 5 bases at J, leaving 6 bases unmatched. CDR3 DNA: TGTGCCAGAAGCTTTTGGGACAGAATATATGGCTACACCTTC. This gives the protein CARSFWDRIYGYTF.

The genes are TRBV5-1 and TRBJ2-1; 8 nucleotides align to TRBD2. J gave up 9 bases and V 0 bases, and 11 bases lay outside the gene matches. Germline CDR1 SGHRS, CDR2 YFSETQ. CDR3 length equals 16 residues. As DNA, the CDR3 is TGCGCCAGCAGCTTGGCTGCTGCGGGGGGTCGGCGTGAGCAGTTCTTC. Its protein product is CASSLAAAGGRREQFF.